The next 27 T cell receptor beta chains were all read from a single sample in a study of cytomegalovirus exposure and HLA in healthy donors. 60 Vbeta and 13 Jbeta primers were used in PCR. Clones were read by immunoSEQ multiplex PCR, and TCRdb kept only the in-frame ones, dropping some. The data show 150,000 to 200,000 clones, more than 60% seen once. The material sequenced was PBMCs. These receptor sequences come from a woman aged 40 to 49 in good health and CMV-seropositive.

This clone was observed at least ten times. The chain has TRBV5-4 and TRBJ2-1, with 10 bases matching TRBD2. The V segment lost 4 bases and the J segment 7 bases; nucleotides outside the gene matches: 14. This CDR3 has 17 residues. Germline CDR1 SGHNT, CDR2 YYREEE (reference sequence). The CDR3 DNA reads as TGTGCCAGCAGCGGCGGAGGCCTAGCGGGAGACTTGAATGAGCAGTTCTTC. As protein: CASSGGGLAGDLNEQFF.

The chain is built from TRBV7-8 and TRBJ2-7; possibly TRBD2 for D (7 bases). In germline, CDR1 is SGHVS, CDR2 FQNEAQ. Trimming left V 5 bases short and J 0 bases short, with 14 bases between. The CDR3 contains 15 residues. CDR3 amino acids: CASSRGAVSSYEQYF. DNA of the CDR3: TGTGCCAGCAGCCGGGGGGCGGTTAGCTCCTACGAGCAGTACTTC.

This clone was seen only once. The V call is TRBV27, the J call TRBJ2-7, with 11 bases that match TRBD2. Germline V CDR1 and CDR2: MNHEY, SMNVEV (reference sequence). With 6 bases clipped from V and 0 bases from J, the junction kept 7 bases outside the gene matches. The CDR3 runs 16 residues. The CDR3 nucleotides are TGTGCCAGCAGGACCAAGGGACTAGCGGACTCCTACGAGCAGTACTTC. Encoded protein: CASRTKGLADSYEQYF.

CDR3 residues: CASSPSGSLKDTQYF. CDR3 nucleotide sequence: TGTGCCAGCAGCCCCAGCGGGAGTCTGAAAGATACGCAGTATTTT. The chain employs TRBV7-2 and TRBJ2-3; TRBD2 agrees at 8 bases. Trimming removed 5 bases from V and 5 bases from J; junction bases left unmatched: 9. This CDR3 has 15 amino acids. Germline CDR1 is SGHTA and CDR2 is FQGNSA.

This chain joins TRBV14 and TRBJ2-3; 7 nucleotides agree with TRBD2. Germline-derived CDR1 and CDR2 are SGHDN and FVKESK. This CDR3 comprises 16 residues. V shed 0 bases and J 2 bases; nucleotides not matched to a gene: 5. CDR3 region: CASSQDGGLSTDTQYF. CDR3 DNA: TGTGCCAGCAGCCAAGACGGGGGACTATCCACAGATACGCAGTATTTT.

The chain couples TRBV2 to TRBJ1-6, with D possibly being TRBD1 (5 bases). The CDR3 sequence is 15 residues long. Germline-derived CDR1 and CDR2 are SNHLY and FYNNEI. Trimming took 4 bases from V and 2 from J, leaving 9 bases between them. This CDR3 is CASSAQTAYNSPLHF. The CDR3 DNA reads TGTGCCAGCAGTGCGCAGACAGCCTATAATTCACCCCTCCACTTT.

The genes are TRBV28 and TRBJ1-1; D not resolved. Germline V CDR1 and CDR2: MDHEN, SYDVKM. The V and J ends lost 3 bases and 7 bases respectively, with 15 bases between them. The CDR3 extends over 14 amino acids. As DNA, the CDR3 is TGTGCCAGCAGTTTTCTCGGACTAAAGGGTGAAGCTTTCTTT. Its translation is CASSFLGLKGEAFF.

The chain is built from TRBV4-2 and TRBJ2-7; 9 bases line up with TRBD2. The CDR3 contains 15 residues. V dropped 3 bases and J dropped 2; count of bases not matched to a gene: 5. CDR1 LGHNA and CDR2 YNFKEQ come from the germline V gene. As DNA, the CDR3 is TGTGCCAGCAGCCAGGGGACTAGCATTGCCTACGAGCAGTACTTC. Translated: CASSQGTSIAYEQYF.

The rearrangement links TRBV9 to TRBJ2-1; 10 nucleotides align to TRBD2. The germline V gene encodes CDR1 SGDLS and CDR2 YYNGEE. The CDR3 length is 15 residues. The junction had 9 bases not matched to a gene; V was cut back by 7 bases and J by 5 bases. As DNA, the CDR3 is TGTGCCAGCCATAGCGGGAGGAGGTGGGACAATGAGCAGTTCTTC. Amino acids: CASHSGRRWDNEQFF.

The J gene is TRBJ2-5, the V gene TRBV5-1; 14 bases agree with TRBD2. CDR3 length: 16 amino acids. V shed 2 bases, J shed 4 bases, and the junction held 4 bases outside the gene matches. CDR1 is SGHRS, CDR2 YFSETQ, per germline. Written as DNA, the CDR3 is TGCGCCAGCAGCTTTAGACTAGCGGGAGGGGGAGAGACCCAGTACTTC. Protein product: CASSFRLAGGGETQYF.

The chain links TRBV28 to TRBJ1-5; D gene unclear. From germline, CDR1 is MDHEN and CDR2 SYDVKM. The CDR3 is 14 amino acids. V shed 0 bases and J shed 5 bases, with 8 bases lying between them. This CDR3 reads CASSLWNSHQPQHF. The DNA of the CDR3 is TGTGCCAGCAGTTTATGGAACAGCCATCAGCCCCAGCATTTT.

The V gene is TRBV28, the J gene TRBJ2-7, with D possibly being TRBD2 (6 bases). Germline CDR1 MDHEN, CDR2 SYDVKM. There are 13 residues in the CDR3. Deletions cut 10 bases from V and 2 bases from J, with 15 bases between. CDR3 coding DNA: TGTGCCATTGGAGGGGACTCAACCTACGAGCAGTACTTC. Translation gives CAIGGDSTYEQYF.

The gene calls are TRBV7-2 and TRBJ2-6, with a weak D call TRBD2 (5 bases). The V and J ends lost 5 bases and 1 base respectively, with 9 bases between them. This CDR3 region has 15 residues. The germline V gene has CDR1 SGHTA and CDR2 FQGNSA. The CDR3 spells CASSLGGSGANVLTF. CDR3 DNA sequence: TGTGCCAGCAGCCTAGGAGGATCTGGGGCCAACGTCCTGACTTTC.

This clone was seen once. J is TRBJ2-3 and V is TRBV11-3; TRBD2 agrees at 9 bases. V was clipped by 1 base and J by 0 bases; unmatched bases: 2. CDR1 is SGHNT and CDR2 is YENEEA in the germline V gene. The CDR3 extends over 16 amino acids. The CDR3 sequence: CASSLGLAASTDTQYF. The CDR3 DNA follows: TGTGCCAGCAGCTTAGGACTAGCGGCTAGCACAGATACGCAGTATTTT.

The chain has TRBV5-4 and TRBJ1-2; tentatively, D is TRBD1 (5 bases). Trimming removed 0 bases from V and 2 bases from J, with 14 bases in between. The CDR3 is 16 residues long. Germline V CDR1 and CDR2: SGHNT, YYREEE (reference sequence). In DNA, the CDR3 is TGTGCCAGCAGCTTGGCTGCAGGGCGAATAAACTATGGCTACACCTTC. This encodes CASSLAAGRINYGYTF. Complete variable domain (other parts from reference TRBV5-4 and TRBJ1-2): ETGVTQSPTHLIKTRGQQVTLRCSSQSGHNTVSWYQQALGQGPQFIFQYYREEENGRGNFPPRFSGLQFPNYSSELNVNALELDDSALYLCASSLAAGRINYGYTFGSGTRLTVV.

This chain connects TRBV7-9 to TRBJ1-1; the D is unclear. V was cut by 5 bases and J by 6 bases, with 13 bases left in between. This CDR3 contains 13 residues. The germline CDR1 and CDR2 sequences are SEHNR and FQNEAQ (reference sequence). CDR3 in amino acids: CASSQEGYSEAFF. The CDR3 DNA sequence: TGTGCCAGCAGCCAGGAGGGCTATTCTGAAGCTTTCTTT. Variable domain in full (rest from reference TRBV7-9 and TRBJ1-1): DTGVSQNPRHKITKRGQNVTFRCDPISEHNRLYWYRQTLGQGPEFLTYFQNEAQLEKSRLLSDRFSAERPKGSFSTLEIQRTEQGDSAMYLCASSQEGYSEAFFGQGTRLTVV.

The chain is built from TRBV5-4 and TRBJ2-7; 11 bases fit TRBD2. Germline trimming cut 1 base from V and 5 bases from J; bases unmatched to any gene: 5. In germline, CDR1 is SGHNT, CDR2 YYREEE (reference sequence). This CDR3 region has 15 residues. The CDR3, as DNA: TGTGCCAGCAGCTTGATCACTAGCGGGAGTCACGAGCAGTACTTC. Its protein is CASSLITSGSHEQYF.

The chain uses TRBV29-1 and TRBJ1-1, with TRBD1 as a possible D gene (6 bases). The CDR3 loop spans 11 amino acids. CDR1 is SQVTM and CDR2 is ANQGSEA in the germline V gene. Trimming shortened V by 4 bases and J by 9 bases, and 12 bases separated the two germline ends. CDR3 sequence: CSVVPGQKAFF. CDR3 coding DNA: TGCAGCGTTGTACCCGGACAGAAAGCTTTCTTT.

V and J are TRBV29-1 and TRBJ1-4, with D unresolved. Germline CDR1 and CDR2: SQVTM and ANQGSEA. Trimming shortened V by 4 bases and J by 3 bases, and 9 bases separated the two germline ends. The CDR3 has 13 amino acids. This CDR3 reads CSVARAANEKLFF. CDR3 in DNA: TGCAGCGTTGCGCGAGCGGCTAATGAAAAACTGTTTTTT.

The chain joins TRBV2 to TRBJ2-3; TRBD2 aligns across 12 bases. V was clipped by 4 bases and J by 3 bases; unmatched bases: 5. The CDR3 runs to 16 residues. Germline CDR1 reads SNHLY; CDR2 reads FYNNEI. This chain's CDR3 is CASSARLAGVTDTQYF. Here the CDR3 DNA reads TGTGCCAGCAGTGCCCGACTAGCGGGAGTTACAGATACGCAGTATTTT. The full variable domain, rest sourced from reference TRBV2 and TRBJ2-3, is EPEVTQTPSHQVTQMGQEVILRCVPISNHLYFYWYRQILGQKVEFLVSFYNNEISEKSEIFDDQFSVERPDGSNFTLKIRSTKLEDSAMYFCASSARLAGVTDTQYFGPGTRLTVL.

This chain's CDR3 is CAWSGGGGNIQYF. Here the CDR3 DNA reads TGTGCCTGGAGCGGAGGCGGGGGAAACATTCAGTACTTC. V gene TRBV30 combines with J gene TRBJ2-4; TRBD2 agrees at 7 bases. Germline lookup yields CDR1 GTSNPN and CDR2 SVGIG (reference sequence). CDR3 length: 13 amino acids. V was pared by 3 bases and J by 6 bases, with 5 bases of the junction left unmatched.

J is TRBJ1-3 and V is TRBV28; 8 bases match TRBD1. V lost 4 bases and J lost 0; bases outside the gene matches: 5. Per the germline V gene, CDR1 is MDHEN and CDR2 is SYDVKM. There are 16 residues in the CDR3. The CDR3 coding sequence is TGTGCCAGCAGTTCTCCGGGGACAGGCTCTGGAAACACCATATATTTT. As protein: CASSSPGTGSGNTIYF.

This clone was seen only a few times. This chain uses TRBV2 with TRBJ2-7, with D possibly being TRBD2 (7 bases). The CDR3 spans 14 residues. CDR1 and CDR2 from the germline V gene are SNHLY and FYNNEI. The V and J ends lost 10 bases and 0 bases respectively, with 16 bases between them. The CDR3 reads CATRGALSSYEQYF. The CDR3 DNA follows: TGTGCCACTCGGGGGGCCCTTAGCTCCTACGAGCAGTACTTC.

This rearrangement joins TRBV2 to TRBJ1-5; D gene unclear. CDR3 length: 14 amino acids. Germline V CDR1 and CDR2: SNHLY, FYNNEI. Trimming cost V 7 bases and J 1 base, with 11 bases left between them. As DNA, the CDR3 is TGTGCCAGCACCCGAGGGCTGAGCAATCAGCCCCAGCATTTT. It translates to CASTRGLSNQPQHF. Looking up the rest from reference TRBV2 and TRBJ1-5 gives the full variable domain: EPEVTQTPSHQVTQMGQEVILRCVPISNHLYFYWYRQILGQKVEFLVSFYNNEISEKSEIFDDQFSVERPDGSNFTLKIRSTKLEDSAMYFCASTRGLSNQPQHFGDGTRLSIL.

The chain combines TRBV7-9 with TRBJ1-4; D possibly corresponds to TRBD1 (5 bases). The CDR3 contains 16 residues. Trimming left V 3 bases short and J 1 base short, with 12 bases between. Germline CDR1 reads SEHNR; CDR2 reads FQNEAQ (reference sequence). DNA of the CDR3: TGTGCCAGCAGCTTCCCGGGGCGGGAAACTAATGAAAAACTGTTTTTT. This codes for CASSFPGRETNEKLFF.

A remark on this clone: Other DNA sequences in the same sample also yield this CDR3. CDR3 DNA: TGTGCCAGCAGTTCGGGGGTGTTTGGCAATCAGCCCCAGCATTTT. Translation: CASSSGVFGNQPQHF. The rearrangement uses TRBV7-2 and TRBJ1-5, with D maybe TRBD1 (5 bases). V gave up 6 bases and J gave up 2 bases, with 14 bases separating them. The CDR3 is made up of 15 amino acids. Germline assignment: CDR1 SGHTA and CDR2 FQGNSA.

This clone has just a few counts. The V gene is TRBV30, the J gene TRBJ2-5, with 7 bases matching TRBD2. The CDR3 runs to 15 residues. V lost 3 bases, J lost 7 bases, and 14 bases stayed unmatched. Germline CDR1 and CDR2: GTSNPN and SVGIG (reference sequence). CDR3 sequence: CAWRGGPLGGGTQYF. The CDR3 DNA is TGTGCCTGGAGGGGCGGGCCGCTGGGCGGGGGGACCCAGTACTTC.